The 7 T cell receptor beta chains below were found in one sample sequenced in a study of cytomegalovirus exposure and HLA in healthy donors. PCR employed 60 Vbeta and 13 Jbeta primers. The table came from immunoSEQ multiplex PCR; TCRdb's copy has only in-frame clones and leaves some out. The specimen's table records approximately 150,000 clones. Sequencing input: PBMCs. Receptors originate from a woman in her forties in good health and CMV-seronegative.

The chain is built from TRBV18 and TRBJ1-4; weak D call: TRBD1 (6 bases). Germline-derived CDR1 and CDR2 are KGHSH and LQKENI. V shed 4 bases and J shed 7 bases, with 10 bases lying between them. CDR3 size: 13 residues. The CDR3 loop reads CASSQGQAEKLFF. For the CDR3, the DNA is TGTGCCAGCTCACAGGGACAAGCTGAAAAACTGTTTTTT.

This chain links TRBV6-5 with TRBJ1-5; D unclear. This CDR3 is 14 amino acids long. V was cut by 11 bases and J by 3 bases, with 17 bases left in between. The V gene's germline CDR1 is MNHEY and CDR2 SVGAGI. CDR3 DNA: TGTGCCGCTCAGTCCGCCGTTCCCAATCAGCCCCAGCATTTT. Translated: CAAQSAVPNQPQHF.

This sequence joins TRBV6-1 and TRBJ2-5, with 9 bases fitting TRBD1. The CDR3 consists of 14 residues. From germline, CDR1 is MNHNS and CDR2 SASEGT. V trimming: 5 bases; J trimming: 4 bases; junction bases outside the gene matches: 5. CDR3 region: CASSSRTGVETQYF. The CDR3 DNA reads TGTGCCAGCAGTTCCCGGACAGGGGTAGAGACCCAGTACTTC.

This chain joins TRBV7-8 and TRBJ1-1; D is unclear. Germline assignment: CDR1 SGHVS and CDR2 FQNEAQ. V was clipped by 5 bases and J by 5 bases, with 6 bases between them. The CDR3 is made up of 11 amino acids. The CDR3 nucleotides are TGTGCCAGCAGCCCCCAGACTGAAGCTTTCTTT. This encodes CASSPQTEAFF.

This rearrangement joins TRBV7-9 to TRBJ2-7, with TRBD1 matching over 7 bases. Germline loops: CDR1 SEHNR, CDR2 FQNEAQ (reference sequence). This CDR3 is 14 amino acids long. The V segment lost 1 base and the J segment 1 base; nucleotides outside the gene matches: 1. CDR3 sequence: CASSLVGQSYEQYF. CDR3 in DNA: TGTGCCAGCAGCTTAGTGGGACAGTCCTACGAGCAGTACTTC.

The chain is built from TRBV29-1 and TRBJ2-1, with D possibly TRBD1 on 5 matching bases. Trimming left V 4 bases short and J 3 bases short, with 13 bases between. The length of the CDR3 is 14 residues. Germline V lookup: CDR1 SQVTM, CDR2 ANQGSEA. This chain's CDR3 is CSVGVRAIYNEQFF. The CDR3 DNA reads as TGCAGCGTTGGGGTCAGGGCCATCTACAATGAGCAGTTCTTC.

This sequence joins TRBV29-1 and TRBJ1-2; the D gene is possibly TRBD1 (6 bases). V lost 1 base, J lost 4 bases, and 16 bases lay in between. CDR3 length equals 15 residues. CDR1 is SQVTM, CDR2 ANQGSEA, per germline. The CDR3 sequence is CSVEGETGAFYGYTF. CDR3 bases: TGCAGCGTTGAAGGGGAGACAGGCGCCTTCTATGGCTACACCTTC.